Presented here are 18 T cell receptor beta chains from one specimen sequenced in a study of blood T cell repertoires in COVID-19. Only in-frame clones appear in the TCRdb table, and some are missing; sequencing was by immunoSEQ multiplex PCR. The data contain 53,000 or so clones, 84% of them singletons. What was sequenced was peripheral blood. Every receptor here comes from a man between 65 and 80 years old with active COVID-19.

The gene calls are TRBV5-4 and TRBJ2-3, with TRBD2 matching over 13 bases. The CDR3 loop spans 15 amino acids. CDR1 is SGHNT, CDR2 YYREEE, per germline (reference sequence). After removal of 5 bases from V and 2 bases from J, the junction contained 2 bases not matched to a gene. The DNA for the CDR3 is TGTGCCAGCAGAGGGACTAGCGGGAACACAGATACGCAGTATTTT. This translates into CASRGTSGNTDTQYF.

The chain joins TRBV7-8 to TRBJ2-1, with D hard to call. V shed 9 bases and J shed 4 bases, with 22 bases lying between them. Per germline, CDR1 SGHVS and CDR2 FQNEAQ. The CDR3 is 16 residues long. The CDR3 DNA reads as TGTGCCAGAGAGGTCTCGTGGAGCCCAACTTACAATGAGCAGTTCTTC. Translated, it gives CAREVSWSPTYNEQFF.

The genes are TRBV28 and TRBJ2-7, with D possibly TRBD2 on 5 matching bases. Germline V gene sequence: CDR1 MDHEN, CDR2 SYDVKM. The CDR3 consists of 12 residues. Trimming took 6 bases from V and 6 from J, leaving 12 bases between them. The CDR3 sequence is CASRAGRGEQYF. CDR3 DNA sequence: TGTGCCAGCAGGGCAGGTCGGGGCGAGCAGTACTTC.

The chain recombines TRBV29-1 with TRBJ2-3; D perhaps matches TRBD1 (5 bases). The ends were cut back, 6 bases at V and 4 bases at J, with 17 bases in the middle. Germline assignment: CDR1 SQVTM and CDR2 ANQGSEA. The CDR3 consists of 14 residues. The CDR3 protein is CSVEWGLRADTQYF. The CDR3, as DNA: TGCAGCGTCGAGTGGGGCCTTCGTGCAGATACGCAGTATTTT.

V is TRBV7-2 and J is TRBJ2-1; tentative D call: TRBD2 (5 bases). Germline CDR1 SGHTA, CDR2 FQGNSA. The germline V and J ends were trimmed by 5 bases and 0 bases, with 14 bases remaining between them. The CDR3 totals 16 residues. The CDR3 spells CASSISSGYSYNEQFF. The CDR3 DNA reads TGTGCCAGCAGCATATCGAGCGGATACTCCTACAATGAGCAGTTCTTC.

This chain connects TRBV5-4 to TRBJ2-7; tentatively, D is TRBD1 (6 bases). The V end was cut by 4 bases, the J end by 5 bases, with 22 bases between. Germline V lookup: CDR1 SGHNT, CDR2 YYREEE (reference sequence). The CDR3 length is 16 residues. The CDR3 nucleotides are TGTGCCAGCAGCCCCGAGAGGCTTATACAGGGTAACGAGCAGTACTTC. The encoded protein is CASSPERLIQGNEQYF.

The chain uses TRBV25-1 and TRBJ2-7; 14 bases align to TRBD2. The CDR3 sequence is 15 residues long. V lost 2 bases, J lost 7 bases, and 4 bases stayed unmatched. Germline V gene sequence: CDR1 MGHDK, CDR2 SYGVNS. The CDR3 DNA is TGTGCCAGCAGTGAACCGGGACTAGCGGGAGAGGAGCAGTACTTC. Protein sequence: CASSEPGLAGEEQYF.

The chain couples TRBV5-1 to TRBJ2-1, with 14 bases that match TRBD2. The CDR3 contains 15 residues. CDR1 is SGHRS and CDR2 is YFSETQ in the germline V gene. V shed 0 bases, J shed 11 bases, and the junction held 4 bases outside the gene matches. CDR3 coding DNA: TGCGCCAGCAGCTTGGAGGGACTAGCGGGGGCCAAGCAGTTCTTC. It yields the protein CASSLEGLAGAKQFF.

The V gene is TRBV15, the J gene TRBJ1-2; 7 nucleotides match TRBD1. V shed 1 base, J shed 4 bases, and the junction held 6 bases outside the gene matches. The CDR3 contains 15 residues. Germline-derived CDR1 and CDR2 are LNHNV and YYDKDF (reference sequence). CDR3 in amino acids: CATSRASQGTYGYTF. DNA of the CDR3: TGTGCCACCAGCAGAGCGTCACAGGGGACCTATGGCTACACCTTC.

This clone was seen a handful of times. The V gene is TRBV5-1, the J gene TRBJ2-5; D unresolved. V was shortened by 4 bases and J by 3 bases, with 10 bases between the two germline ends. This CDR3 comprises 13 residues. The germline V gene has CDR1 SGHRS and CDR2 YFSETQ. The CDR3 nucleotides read TGCGCCAGCAGCGGCACAGTGAAAGAGACCCAGTACTTC. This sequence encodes CASSGTVKETQYF.

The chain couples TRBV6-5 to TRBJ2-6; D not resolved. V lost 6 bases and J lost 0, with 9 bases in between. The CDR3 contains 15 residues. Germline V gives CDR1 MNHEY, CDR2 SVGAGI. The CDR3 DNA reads TGTGCCAGCAGGTCAGCTAGCTCTGGGGCCAACGTCCTGACTTTC. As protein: CASRSASSGANVLTF.

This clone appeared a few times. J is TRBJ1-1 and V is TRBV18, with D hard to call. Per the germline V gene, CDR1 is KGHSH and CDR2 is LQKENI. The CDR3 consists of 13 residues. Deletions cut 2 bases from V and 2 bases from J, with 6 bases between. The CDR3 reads CASSPNRNTEAFF. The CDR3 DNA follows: TGTGCCAGCTCACCAAATAGAAACACTGAAGCTTTCTTT.

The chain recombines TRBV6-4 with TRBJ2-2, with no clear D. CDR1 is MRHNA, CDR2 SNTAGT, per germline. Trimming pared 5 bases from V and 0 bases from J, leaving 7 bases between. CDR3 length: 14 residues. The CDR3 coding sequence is TGTGCCAGCAGTCCAGCGTCGAACACCGGGGAGCTGTTTTTT. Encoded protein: CASSPASNTGELFF.

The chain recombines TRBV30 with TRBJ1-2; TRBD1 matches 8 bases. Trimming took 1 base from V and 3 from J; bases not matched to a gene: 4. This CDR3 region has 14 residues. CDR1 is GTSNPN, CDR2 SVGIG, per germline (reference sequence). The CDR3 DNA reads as TGTGCCTGGAGTGCGACAGGGGTCGACTATGGCTACACCTTC. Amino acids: CAWSATGVDYGYTF.

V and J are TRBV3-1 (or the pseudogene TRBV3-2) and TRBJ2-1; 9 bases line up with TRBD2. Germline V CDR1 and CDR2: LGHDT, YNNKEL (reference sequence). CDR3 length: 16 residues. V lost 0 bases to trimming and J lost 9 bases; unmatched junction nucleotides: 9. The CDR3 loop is CASSQDPLAGYGEQFF. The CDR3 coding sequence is TGTGCCAGCAGCCAAGATCCCCTAGCGGGATACGGTGAGCAGTTCTTC.

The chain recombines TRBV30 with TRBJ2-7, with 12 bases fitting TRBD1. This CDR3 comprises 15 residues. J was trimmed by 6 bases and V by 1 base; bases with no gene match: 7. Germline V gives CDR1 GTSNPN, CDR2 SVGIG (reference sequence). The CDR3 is CAWSATGTGGREQYF. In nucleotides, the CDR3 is TGTGCCTGGAGTGCCACCGGGACAGGGGGCCGCGAGCAGTACTTC.

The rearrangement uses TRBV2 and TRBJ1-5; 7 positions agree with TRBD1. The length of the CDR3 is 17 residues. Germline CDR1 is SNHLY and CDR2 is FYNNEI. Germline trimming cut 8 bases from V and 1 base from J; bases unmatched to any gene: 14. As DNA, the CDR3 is TGTGCCAGCGCAAAAAGACAGGGATGGGAAAGCAATCAGCCCCAGCATTTT. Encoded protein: CASAKRQGWESNQPQHF.

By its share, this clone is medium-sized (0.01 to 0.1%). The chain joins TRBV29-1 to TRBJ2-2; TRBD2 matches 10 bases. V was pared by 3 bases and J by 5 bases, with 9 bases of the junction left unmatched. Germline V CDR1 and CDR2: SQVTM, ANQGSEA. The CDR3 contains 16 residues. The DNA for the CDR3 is TGCAGCGTTGAGCTAGCGGGAGATTGGGAAACCGGGGAGCTGTTTTTT. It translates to CSVELAGDWETGELFF.